Sequencing of this T cell receptor (beta chain) was carried out in a study of T cell changes during pregnancy in multiple sclerosis. Sequenced by immunoSEQ multiplex PCR; TCRdb stores in-frame clones only, minus some. This sample has tens of thousands of clones, with under 95% found just once. This TCR came from a female donor in good health, enrolled as a control in a pregnancy study. Sequencing used peripheral blood, obtained in the second trimester of pregnancy.

The CDR3 DNA is TGTGCCAGCAGTTCAGGGGCCAGGAACACTGAAGCTTTCTTT. Translated: CASSSGARNTEAFF. The chain joins TRBV6-5 to TRBJ1-1, with D possibly matching TRBD1 (6 bases). This CDR3 has 14 residues. Germline V gene sequence: CDR1 MNHEY, CDR2 SVGAGI. V shed 4 bases and J shed 1 base, with 10 bases lying between them.